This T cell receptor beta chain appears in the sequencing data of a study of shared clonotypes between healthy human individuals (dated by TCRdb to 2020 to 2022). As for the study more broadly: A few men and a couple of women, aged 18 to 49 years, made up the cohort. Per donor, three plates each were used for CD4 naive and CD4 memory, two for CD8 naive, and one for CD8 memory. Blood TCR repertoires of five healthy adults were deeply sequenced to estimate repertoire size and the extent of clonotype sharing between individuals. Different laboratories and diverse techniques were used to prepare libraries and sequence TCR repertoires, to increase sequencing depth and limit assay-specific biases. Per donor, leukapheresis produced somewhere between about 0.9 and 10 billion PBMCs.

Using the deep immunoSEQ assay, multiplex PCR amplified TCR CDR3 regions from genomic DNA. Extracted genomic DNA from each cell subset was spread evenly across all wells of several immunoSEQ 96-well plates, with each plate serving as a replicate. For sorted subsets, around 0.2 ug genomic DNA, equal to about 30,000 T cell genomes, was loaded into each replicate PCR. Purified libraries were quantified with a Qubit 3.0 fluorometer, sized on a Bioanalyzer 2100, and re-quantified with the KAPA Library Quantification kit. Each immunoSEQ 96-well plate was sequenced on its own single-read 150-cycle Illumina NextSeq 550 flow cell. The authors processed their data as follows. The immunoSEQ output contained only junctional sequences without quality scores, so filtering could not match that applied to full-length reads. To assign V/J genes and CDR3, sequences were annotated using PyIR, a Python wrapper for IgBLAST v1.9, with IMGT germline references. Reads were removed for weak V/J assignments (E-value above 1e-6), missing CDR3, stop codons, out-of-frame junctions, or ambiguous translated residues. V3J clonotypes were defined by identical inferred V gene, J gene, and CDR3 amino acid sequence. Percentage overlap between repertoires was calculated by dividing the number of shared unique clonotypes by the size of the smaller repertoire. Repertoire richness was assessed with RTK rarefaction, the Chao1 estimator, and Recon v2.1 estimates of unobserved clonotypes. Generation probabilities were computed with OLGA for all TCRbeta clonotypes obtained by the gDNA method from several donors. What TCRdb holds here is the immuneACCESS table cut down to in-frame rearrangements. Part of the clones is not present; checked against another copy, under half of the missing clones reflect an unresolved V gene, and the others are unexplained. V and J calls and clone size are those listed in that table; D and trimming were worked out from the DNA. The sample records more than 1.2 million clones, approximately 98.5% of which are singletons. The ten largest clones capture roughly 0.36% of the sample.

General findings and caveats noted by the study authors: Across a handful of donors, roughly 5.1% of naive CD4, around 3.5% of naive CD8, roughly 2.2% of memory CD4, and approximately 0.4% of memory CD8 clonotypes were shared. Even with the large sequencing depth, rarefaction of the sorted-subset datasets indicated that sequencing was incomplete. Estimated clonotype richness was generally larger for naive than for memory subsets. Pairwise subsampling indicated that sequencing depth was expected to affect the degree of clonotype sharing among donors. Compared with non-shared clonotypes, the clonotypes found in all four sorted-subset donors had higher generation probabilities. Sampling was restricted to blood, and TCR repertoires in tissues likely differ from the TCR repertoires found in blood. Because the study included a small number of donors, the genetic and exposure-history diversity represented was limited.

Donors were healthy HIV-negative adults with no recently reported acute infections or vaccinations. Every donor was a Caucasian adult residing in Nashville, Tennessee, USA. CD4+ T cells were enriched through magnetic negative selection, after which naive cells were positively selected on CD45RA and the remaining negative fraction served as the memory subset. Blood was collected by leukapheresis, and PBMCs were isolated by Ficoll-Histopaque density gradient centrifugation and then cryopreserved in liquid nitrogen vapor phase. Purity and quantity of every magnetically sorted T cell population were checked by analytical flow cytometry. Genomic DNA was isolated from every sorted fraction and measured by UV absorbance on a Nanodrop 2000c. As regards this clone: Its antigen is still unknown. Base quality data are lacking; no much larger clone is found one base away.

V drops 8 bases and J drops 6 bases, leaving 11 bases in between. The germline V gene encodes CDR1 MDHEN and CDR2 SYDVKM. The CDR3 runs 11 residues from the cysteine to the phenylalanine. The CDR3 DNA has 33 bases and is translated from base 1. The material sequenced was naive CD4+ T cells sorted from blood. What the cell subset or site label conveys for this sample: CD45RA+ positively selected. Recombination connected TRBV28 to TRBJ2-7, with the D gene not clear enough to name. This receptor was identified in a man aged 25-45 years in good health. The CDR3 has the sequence CASLNRGEQYF. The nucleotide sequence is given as TGTGCCAGCCTGAACAGAGGCGAGCAGTACTTC.